This T cell receptor beta chain came from a study of T cell changes during pregnancy in multiple sclerosis. The protocol was immunoSEQ multiplex PCR, while the TCRdb copy is restricted to in-frame clones and leaves out a portion. This sample has tens of thousands of clones, with 90% found just once. This clone was recorded once. Germline V lookup: CDR1 LNHDA, CDR2 SQIVND (reference sequence). The CDR3 has 14 amino acids. V dropped 6 bases and J dropped 9 bases, with 18 bases sitting between them. The receptor was isolated from a female donor with multiple sclerosis, enrolled in a pregnancy study. Here the sequenced sample was peripheral blood, taken in the third trimester of pregnancy. The J gene is TRBJ2-1, the V gene TRBV19; the D gene is possibly TRBD2 (6 bases). The CDR3 is CASRGDLTHGEQFF. The CDR3 region has the DNA TGTGCCAGTAGGGGGGACTTAACGCATGGTGAGCAGTTCTTC.